A selection of T cell receptor beta chains follows, all from one sample in a study of T cell changes during pregnancy in multiple sclerosis. This table comes from immunoSEQ multiplex PCR, and its TCRdb copy is limited to in-frame clones, with some not included. This sample carries some 45,000 clones, roughly 94% of them seen once, and the ten largest clones take 5.5% to 7.5%. Specimen: CD8+ T cells from peripheral blood mononuclear cells, collected in the first trimester of pregnancy. These receptors came from a female donor with multiple sclerosis, enrolled in a pregnancy study. Each CDR3 is given with its conserved first and last residue. The order of the fields is V gene, J gene, D gene, clone size, CDR3 protein, CDR3 DNA. D genes are given only for firm matches. Not all rows give a size; the values are once, few, many and, for expanded clones, a class.

>TRBV19|TRBJ2-1|TRBD2|NA
CASTPSPSGYNEQFF
TGTGCCAGTACCCCGTCCCCTAGCGGGTACAATGAGCAGTTCTTC
>TRBV28|TRBJ2-1|TRBD1|NA
CASKWDRGSYEQFF
TGTGCCAGCAAATGGGACAGGGGTAGCTATGAGCAGTTCTTC
>TRBV10-1|TRBJ2-7|NA|NA
CASSPAARVSNEQYF
TGCGCCAGCAGCCCCGCGGCCAGGGTAAGCAACGAGCAGTACTTC
>TRBV9|TRBJ2-1|NA|NA
CASSPYPSSYNEQFF
TGTGCCAGCAGCCCCTACCCTAGCTCCTACAATGAGCAGTTCTTC
>TRBV10-3|TRBJ2-7|TRBD2|NA
CAISGGGYEQYF
TGTGCCATCAGTGGCGGGGGTTACGAGCAGTACTTC
>TRBV27|TRBJ2-7|TRBD1|NA
CASSAPGQGYEQYF
TGTGCCAGCAGTGCCCCGGGACAGGGCTACGAGCAGTACTTC
>TRBV4-2|TRBJ2-7|TRBD1|NA
CASSLHRPDRDIYYEQYF
TGTGCCAGCAGCCTTCACAGACCGGACAGGGACATTTACTACGAGCAGTACTTC
>TRBV27|TRBJ2-3|TRBD2|NA
CASSFVAGAGDTQYF
TGTGCCAGCAGTTTCGTAGCGGGAGCAGGGGATACGCAGTATTTT
>TRBV10-2|TRBJ2-7|TRBD2|NA
CASSEMTSAISYEQYF
TGCGCCAGCAGTGAGATGACTAGCGCTATCTCCTACGAGCAGTACTTC
>TRBV29-1|TRBJ1-2|NA|NA
CSVERRGYGYTF
TGCAGCGTTGAGCGTAGGGGCTATGGCTACACCTTC
>TRBV7-2|TRBJ2-7|TRBD2|NA
CASSQRASGVYEQYF
TGTGCCAGCAGCCAGAGGGCTAGCGGGGTCTACGAGCAGTACTTC
>TRBV10-3|TRBJ2-7|TRBD1|few
CAISESGWGTGGYEQYF
TGTGCCATCAGTGAGTCGGGCTGGGGGACAGGGGGTTACGAGCAGTACTTC
>TRBV27|TRBJ2-7|TRBD1|NA
CASSPSTGGLNEQYF
TGTGCCAGCAGTCCTTCGACAGGGGGGTTAAACGAGCAGTACTTC
>TRBV4-1|TRBJ1-1|NA|NA
CASSQGQDNTEAFF
TGCGCCAGCAGCCAAGGACAGGACAACACTGAAGCTTTCTTT
>TRBV7-6|TRBJ2-7|NA|NA
CASGDQGGSYEQYF
TGTGCCAGCGGGGACCAGGGAGGCTCCTACGAGCAGTACTTC
>TRBV27|TRBJ2-7|TRBD2|NA
CASSPGTSVYEQYF
TGTGCCAGCAGTCCCGGGACTAGCGTCTACGAGCAGTACTTC
>TRBV5-1|TRBJ2-1|NA|NA
CASSLDPYPQGEQFF
TGCGCCAGCAGCTTGGATCCGTACCCCCAGGGTGAGCAGTTCTTC
>TRBV30|TRBJ1-1|NA|NA
CAWSVVRGSEAFF
TGTGCCTGGAGTGTAGTTAGGGGCTCTGAAGCTTTCTTT
>TRBV10-1|TRBJ2-2|TRBD1|NA
CASSGGTGETGELFF
TGCGCCAGCAGTGGGGGGACAGGGGAAACCGGGGAGCTGTTTTTT
>TRBV7-9|TRBJ2-7|NA|NA
CASSSGSGDTSYEQYF
TGTGCCAGCAGCTCGGGATCGGGCGACACCTCCTACGAGCAGTACTTC
>TRBV9|TRBJ2-3|TRBD2|NA
CASSDPVGLAGVTDTQYF
TGTGCCAGCAGCGACCCCGTAGGACTAGCGGGAGTGACAGATACGCAGTATTTT
>TRBV29-1|TRBJ2-1|NA|once
CSVGTEQFF
TGCAGCGTTGGGACAGAGCAGTTCTTC
>TRBV5-1|TRBJ2-5|NA|NA
CASSLYGTGSETQYF
TGCGCCAGCAGCTTGTACGGAACAGGGAGTGAGACCCAGTACTTC
>TRBV5-1|TRBJ2-7|NA|NA
CASSRSYEQYF
TGCGCCAGCAGCCGCTCCTACGAGCAGTACTTC
>TRBV19|TRBJ2-7|TRBD2|NA
CASSIGSGAPYEQYF
TGTGCCAGTAGTATAGGTAGCGGGGCTCCCTACGAGCAGTACTTC
>TRBV10-3|TRBJ2-1|TRBD2|NA
CAISESSGRDEQFF
TGTGCCATCAGTGAGTCTAGCGGGAGGGATGAGCAGTTCTTC
>TRBV28|TRBJ1-5|TRBD1|NA
CASSFSFGTGVSDNQPQHF
TGTGCCAGCAGTTTCTCCTTCGGGACAGGGGTGAGCGACAATCAGCCCCAGCATTTT
>TRBV6-4|TRBJ2-2|NA|NA
CASSDKGLHTGELFF
TGTGCCAGCAGTGATAAGGGGCTTCACACCGGGGAGCTGTTTTTT
>TRBV6-5|TRBJ2-5|NA|NA
CASSYLETQYF
TGTGCCAGCAGTTACCTGGAGACCCAGTACTTC
>TRBV14|TRBJ1-1|NA|NA
CASSLLTGYTEAFF
TGTGCCAGCAGCCTCCTAACGGGTTACACTGAAGCTTTCTTT
>TRBV30|TRBJ2-7|NA|NA
CAWSEQGYYEQYF
TGTGCCTGGAGTGAGCAGGGATACTACGAGCAGTACTTC
>TRBV28|TRBJ2-3|NA|NA
CASTPKQASRTDTQYF
TGTGCCAGCACCCCTAAACAGGCGAGCCGCACAGATACGCAGTATTTT
>TRBV9|TRBJ2-7|TRBD2|once
CASSVGSGSLHEQYF
TGTGCCAGCAGCGTCGGTAGCGGGAGCCTCCACGAGCAGTACTTC
>TRBV9|TRBJ2-3|TRBD2|NA
CASSAGGADTQYF
TGTGCCAGCAGCGCCGGGGGGGCAGATACGCAGTATTTT
>TRBV20-1|TRBJ2-7|NA|NA
CSAPNGEQYF
TGCAGTGCTCCCAACGGCGAGCAGTACTTC
>TRBV2|TRBJ2-5|TRBD1|NA
CASSEAGATGGSETQYF
TGTGCCAGCAGTGAAGCGGGAGCGACAGGGGGATCGGAGACCCAGTACTTC
>TRBV9|TRBJ1-3|NA|NA
CASKGGNTIYF
TGTGCCTCCAAGGGGGGAAACACCATATATTTT
>TRBV2|TRBJ2-5|TRBD2|NA
CASRWGGETQYF
TGTGCCAGCAGGTGGGGGGGTGAGACCCAGTACTTC
>TRBV30|TRBJ1-4|NA|once
CAWSISGAFEKLFF
TGTGCCTGGAGTATCTCAGGGGCATTTGAAAAACTGTTTTTT
>TRBV2|TRBJ2-7|TRBD2|NA
CASSEALSGRAYEQYF
TGTGCCAGCAGTGAAGCGCTTAGCGGGAGGGCCTACGAGCAGTACTTC
>TRBV6-4|TRBJ2-3|TRBD2|NA
CASSRLAEPTDTQYF
TGTGCCAGCAGTCGACTAGCGGAGCCTACAGATACGCAGTATTTT
>TRBV7-2|TRBJ2-3|NA|NA
CASRPTTSADTQYF
TGTGCCAGCAGACCCACTACTAGTGCGGATACGCAGTATTTT
>TRBV9|TRBJ2-5|TRBD2|NA
CASSVAPPRLAEQETQYF
TGTGCCAGCAGCGTAGCCCCGCCGAGACTAGCGGAACAAGAGACCCAGTACTTC